The present T cell receptor (beta chain) was sequenced within a study of blood T cell repertoires in COVID-19. Turning to the study itself: T cells, B-cell-depleted T cells, or PBMCs supplied cDNA or gDNA.

Germline lookup yields CDR1 LNHDA and CDR2 SQIVND (reference sequence). The CDR3 loop spans 15 amino acids. V lost 4 bases, J lost 6 bases, and 7 bases stayed unmatched. How the authors handled the data: Amplification from reference gene primers served as the basis for estimated nucleated cell counts. Generated by immunoSEQ multiplex PCR, the TCRdb table keeps only in-frame clones and is missing some. D and trimming come from the DNA, and the V and J calls and clone size come from that table. This table holds about 140,000 clones, 80% to 90% found once. Enrolled through a virtual design, the participants were between roughly 18 and 89 years of age and came from roughly 22 US areas. Clinical history reported by participants formed the basis on which cohorts were assigned.

This receptor was identified in a woman aged 45-59 years with acute COVID-19. The chain is built from TRBV19 and TRBJ2-3; 10 bases map to TRBD1. Input material: PBMCs or T cells enriched from blood (not recorded which). CDR3 in amino acids: CASSTGTGAGDTQYF. The CDR3 DNA sequence: TGTGCCAGTAGTACCGGGACAGGGGCCGGGGATACGCAGTATTTT.